The T cell receptor beta chain described here comes from a study of blood T cells in healthy people across ages. Study results and limitations: PBMCs were not sorted, which prevented a conclusive comparison of naive versus antigen-experienced cells. Researchers deemed the diversity estimates from one million T cells underestimates.

Combining a sample-barcoded 5' primer with a J-beta primer mix, a second PCR ran for roughly 6 to 11 cycles. One entry per CDR3 protein results from TCRdb running MiXCR on the 5' RACE reads. Of 1.5 million to 2 million distinct CDR3 sequences in the sample, approximately 32% were seen once. Trimming removed 2 bases at V and 5 bases at J, with 13 bases between. The length of the CDR3 is 14 residues. Germline V lookup: CDR1 PRHDT, CDR2 FYEKMQ (reference sequence). Of note for this clonotype: No antigen is known for it.

The TCR sequence derives from a woman in her twenties or thirties in good health. The sequencing sample was made of blood. The V call is TRBV13, the J call TRBJ2-7, with a possible D match to TRBD1 (6 bases). The CDR3, as DNA: TGTGCCAGCAGCTTAAGGACAGCTGAGCACGAGCAGTACTTC. Translation: CASSLRTAEHEQYF.